This is a list of T cell receptor beta chains from one sample in a study of cytomegalovirus exposure and HLA in healthy donors. Sequencing was performed with immunoSEQ multiplex PCR; in TCRdb, only in-frame clones are kept and a portion is missing. The sample includes about 110,000 clones, 90% to 97% of them seen just once. Sequenced sample: PBMCs. The receptors derive from a woman aged 18-29 years in good health and CMV-seronegative. CDR3s include the opening cysteine and the closing phenylalanine or tryptophan. The D gene is left open where the match is weak. Not every row has a clone size; where given, it reads once, few, many or a size class.

CDR3aa: CASSQSWTGVMNEQYF; CDR3nt: TGTGCCAGCAGCCAATCTTGGACAGGGGTCATGAACGAGCAGTACTTC; abundance: -; d_gene: TRBD1; j_gene: TRBJ2-7; v_gene: TRBV11-3
CDR3aa: CASNTPGGQGYNQPQHF; CDR3nt: TGTGCCAGCAACACCCCGGGGGGACAGGGTTACAATCAGCCCCAGCATTTT; abundance: -; d_gene: TRBD1; j_gene: TRBJ1-5; v_gene: TRBV7-6
CDR3aa: CASSPFGGQGAYEQYF; CDR3nt: TGTGCCAGCAGCCCCTTTGGAGGACAGGGAGCCTACGAGCAGTACTTC; abundance: few; d_gene: TRBD1; j_gene: TRBJ2-7; v_gene: TRBV5-6
CDR3aa: CASSIARTGGADTQYF; CDR3nt: TGTGCCAGTAGTATAGCCCGGACAGGGGGGGCAGATACGCAGTATTTT; abundance: -; d_gene: TRBD1; j_gene: TRBJ2-3; v_gene: TRBV19
CDR3aa: CASSPSDTQYF; CDR3nt: TGTGCCAGCTCACCCTCGGATACGCAGTATTTT; abundance: -; d_gene: -; j_gene: TRBJ2-3; v_gene: TRBV18
CDR3aa: CASSEVVGGQETQYF; CDR3nt: TGTGCCAGCAGTGAGGTGGTGGGGGGACAAGAGACCCAGTACTTC; abundance: -; d_gene: -; j_gene: TRBJ2-5; v_gene: TRBV6-1
CDR3aa: CASSFGATTQYF; CDR3nt: TGTGCCAGCAGCTTTGGGGCAACTACGCAGTATTTT; abundance: -; d_gene: -; j_gene: TRBJ2-3; v_gene: TRBV7-8
CDR3aa: CASSLSQGWTEAFF; CDR3nt: TGTGCCAGCAGTTTATCCCAGGGATGGACTGAAGCTTTCTTT; abundance: -; d_gene: -; j_gene: TRBJ1-1; v_gene: TRBV28
CDR3aa: CASSPTVREQYF; CDR3nt: TGTGCCAGCAGCCCGACAGTTCGCGAGCAGTACTTC; abundance: -; d_gene: -; j_gene: TRBJ2-7; v_gene: TRBV7-9
CDR3aa: CASSVGTITEQFF; CDR3nt: TGCGCCAGCAGCGTAGGGACTATCACTGAGCAGTTCTTC; abundance: -; d_gene: TRBD2; j_gene: TRBJ2-1; v_gene: TRBV5-1
CDR3aa: CASSIQGGHRDSPLHF; CDR3nt: TGTGCCAGTAGTATACAGGGAGGGCACCGCGATTCACCCCTCCACTTT; abundance: -; d_gene: -; j_gene: TRBJ1-6; v_gene: TRBV19
CDR3aa: CASSSRGGVALTDTQYF; CDR3nt: TGTGCCAGCAGTTCCCGAGGGGGGGTGGCCTTGACAGATACGCAGTATTTT; abundance: -; d_gene: -; j_gene: TRBJ2-3; v_gene: TRBV28
CDR3aa: CASSPARTQTGELFF; CDR3nt: TGTGCCAGCTCACCAGCAAGGACTCAAACCGGGGAGCTGTTTTTT; abundance: -; d_gene: -; j_gene: TRBJ2-2; v_gene: TRBV18
CDR3aa: CSVLFDRIYTF; CDR3nt: TGCAGCGTTCTCTTCGACAGAATCTACACCTTC; abundance: -; d_gene: -; j_gene: TRBJ1-2; v_gene: TRBV29-1
CDR3aa: CASSLEGANTEAFF; CDR3nt: TGCGCCAGCAGCCTCGAAGGGGCGAACACTGAAGCTTTCTTT; abundance: -; d_gene: -; j_gene: TRBJ1-1; v_gene: TRBV4-3
CDR3aa: CASSSRTGHAFQYF; CDR3nt: TGTGCCAGCAGCTCCCGGACAGGGCACGCCTTTCAGTACTTC; abundance: once; d_gene: TRBD1; j_gene: TRBJ2-7; v_gene: TRBV5-6
CDR3aa: CASSVVGGGNEQFF; CDR3nt: TGTGCCAGCAGCGTAGTCGGGGGAGGTAATGAGCAGTTCTTC; abundance: once; d_gene: -; j_gene: TRBJ2-1; v_gene: TRBV9
CDR3aa: CASSFRRGVSYNEQFF; CDR3nt: TGTGCCAGCAGCTTTAGGAGGGGAGTCTCCTACAATGAGCAGTTCTTC; abundance: -; d_gene: -; j_gene: TRBJ2-1; v_gene: TRBV5-6
CDR3aa: CAWSGAGNEQFF; CDR3nt: TGTGCCTGGAGTGGAGCGGGGAATGAGCAGTTCTTC; abundance: once; d_gene: TRBD2; j_gene: TRBJ2-1; v_gene: TRBV30
CDR3aa: CASTTESSSYNEQFF; CDR3nt: TGTGCCAGCACCACTGAGAGTAGCTCCTACAATGAGCAGTTCTTC; abundance: -; d_gene: -; j_gene: TRBJ2-1; v_gene: TRBV7-9
CDR3aa: CATSRVLTGPSSYNEQFF; CDR3nt: TGTGCCACCAGCAGAGTTCTGACAGGGCCGAGCTCCTACAATGAGCAGTTCTTC; abundance: once; d_gene: TRBD1; j_gene: TRBJ2-1; v_gene: TRBV15
CDR3aa: CASSNGQGFYQPQHF; CDR3nt: TGTGCCAGTAGTAACGGACAGGGATTTTATCAGCCCCAGCATTTT; abundance: once; d_gene: TRBD1; j_gene: TRBJ1-5; v_gene: TRBV19
CDR3aa: CASRSTGGRYEQYF; CDR3nt: TGCGCCAGCAGATCTACAGGGGGCAGGTACGAGCAGTACTTC; abundance: -; d_gene: TRBD1; j_gene: TRBJ2-7; v_gene: TRBV5-1
CDR3aa: CASRVRDGGGAGETQYF; CDR3nt: TGTGCCAGCAGAGTTAGGGATGGCGGGGGGGCCGGGGAGACCCAGTACTTC; abundance: -; d_gene: TRBD2; j_gene: TRBJ2-5; v_gene: TRBV7-2
CDR3aa: CASSPGLAKNIQYF; CDR3nt: TGTGCCAGCAGTCCCGGACTAGCCAAAAACATTCAGTACTTC; abundance: once; d_gene: -; j_gene: TRBJ2-4; v_gene: TRBV2